This record looks at one T cell receptor beta chain sequence and its context. Its antigen is currently unknown. The data belong to a study of OX40 agonist ivuxolimab in advanced cancers. About the study: Ivuxolimab, an antibody acting as an agonist of OX40 (CD134), was used to treat patients. People in dose escalation had one of these cancers: hepatocellular carcinoma, melanoma, renal cell or head and neck cancer. The study, taken as a whole, reports: Researchers report that CD8+ T cells had, on average, more expanded clones than CD4+.

Produced via immunoSEQ multiplex PCR; TCRdb's table is partial and in-frame only. The sample yields 80,000 to 90,000 clones, about 86% seen once. V dropped 4 bases and J dropped 3 bases, with 11 bases sitting between them. This CDR3 has 13 amino acids. Germline loops: CDR1 SGHDT, CDR2 YYEEEE. The source of this sequence is an adult with an advanced solid tumor such as melanoma, head and neck, liver or kidney cancer. The sample in question was CD4+ or CD8+ T cells sorted from blood, obtained in a trial of the OX40 agonist ivuxolimab. V and J are TRBV5-6 and TRBJ2-7, with D possibly TRBD2 on 6 matching bases. CDR3 coding DNA: TGTGCCAGCAGCCAGGTCGGGGGCTACGAGCAGTACTTC. It translates to CASSQVGGYEQYF.